The clone carrying this T cell receptor beta chain was recorded at least ten times. Its antigen remains unidentified. The record originates from a study of T cell repertoires in cytomegalovirus infection. On the study more broadly: TCR beta signatures that were public indicated CMV infection and matching HLA type.

The V end was cut by 6 bases, the J end by 2 bases, with 8 bases between. The germline V gene has CDR1 SEHNR and CDR2 FQNEAQ (reference sequence). The CDR3 sequence is 13 residues long. From the reads, TCRdb called clonotypes with MiXCR, one entry per CDR3 protein. The repertoire holds 900,000 to 950,000 distinct CDR3 sequences, with around 32% as singletons. Points from the study as a whole: Ex vivo responses were dominated by HLA-C-restricted CMV-specific TCR beta clonotypes.

This chain links TRBV7-9 with TRBJ1-5, with TRBD1 as a possible D gene (5 bases). This TCR came from a human donor in good health (CMV status not recorded). Some clones in this sample may be carry-over from other donors' samples. The material sequenced was cultured CD8+ T cells from PBMCs, taken from culture after CMV antigen stimulation. CDR3 region: CASRGEGNQPQHF. The CDR3 DNA reads as TGTGCCAGCAGGGGGGAAGGCAATCAGCCCCAGCATTTT.